This TCR beta chain stems from a study of control samples from healthy donors and cancer patients. This table comes from immunoSEQ multiplex PCR, and its TCRdb copy is limited to in-frame clones, with some not included. The sample records roughly 150,000 clones, around nine tenths being singletons. Germline V gene data show CDR1 as SGHTA and CDR2 as FQGNSA. The V end was cut by 2 bases, the J end by 6 bases, with 11 bases between. The CDR3 runs to 14 residues. The TCR originated in a man aged 18 to 29 in good health. Sequencing was done on a sample of blood. The rearrangement links TRBV7-2 to TRBJ1-3; TRBD1 is a possible D gene (5 bases). CDR3 amino acids: CASSLQGGQNTIYF. The CDR3 nucleotides are TGTGCCAGCAGCTTACAGGGTGGGCAAAACACCATATATTTT. The full variable domain, in which reference TRBV7-2 and TRBJ1-3 provide the parts outside the CDR3, is GAGVSQSPSNKVTEKGKDVELRCDPISGHTALYWYRQSLGQGLEFLIYFQGNSAPDKSGLPSDRFSAERTGGSVSTLTIQRTQQEDSAVYLCASSLQGGQNTIYFGEGSWLTVV.